This T cell receptor (beta chain) stems from a study of cytomegalovirus exposure and HLA in healthy donors. The PCR used 60 Vbeta and 13 Jbeta primers. The table came from immunoSEQ multiplex PCR; TCRdb's copy has only in-frame clones and leaves some out. Altogether 90,000 to 110,000 clones are present, around 75% being singletons, with the ten largest covering 6.9%. Each donor was nominally healthy when sampled (though unrecorded immune exposures were likely). Sequenced sample: PBMCs. This clonotype was sampled from a man aged 30 to 45 in good health and CMV-seropositive.

The CDR3 protein is CASSQDVEEGAYEQYF. Written as DNA, the CDR3 is TGCGCCAGCAGCCAAGATGTCGAGGAAGGCGCTTACGAGCAGTACTTC. The chain joins TRBV4-1 to TRBJ2-7; D unclear. The germline V and J ends were trimmed by 0 bases and 4 bases, with 16 bases remaining between them. Germline-derived CDR1 and CDR2 are MGHRA and YSYEKL. This CDR3 comprises 16 residues.